This T cell receptor beta chain was identified in a study of cytotoxic CD8 clonotypes in ibrutinib-treated CLL (dated by TCRdb to 2020 to 2022). About the investigation overall: The cohort had ten to twelve relapsed/refractory and around 16 treatment-naive patients; 17 were IGHV unmutated. Partial responses were observed in roughly 24 patients and complete responses in 2; after a median follow-up of around 64 months, remission was maintained in 14 patients and progression was observed in approximately twelve. Response samples were taken after a median of approximately 13 months on treatment, ranging from roughly 6 to 36 months. On average, each sample had roughly 230,000 productive templates and almost 95,000 productive rearrangements. Longitudinal samples were obtainable from about 30% of the roughly 86 participants in the trial. Cryopreserved peripheral blood mononuclear cells were collected at three points: before therapy, at response, and at either sustained remission or disease progression. All remission and progressive disease samples were collected while patients were still receiving ibrutinib. What the authors observed across the whole study: Baseline clonality exceeded that of age-matched healthy donors and correlated strongly with circulating CD8+ T-cell counts. Lymph node repertoires were not examined, and the timing of sampling was not matched between patients in sustained remission and those whose disease progressed. Public clonotypes were rare and either shrank or stayed stable during treatment, and the rise in clonality at ibrutinib response reflected expansion of private clonotypes. Clonality increased at ibrutinib response, stayed stable in sustained remission, and fell back toward baseline at progression.

The goal of deep resolution MiSeq sequencing was a depth between 1 in 1 million and 1 in 200,000 T cells, and coverage averaged 10x per clonotype. The immunoSEQ hsTCRB Kit was used to generate TCR beta libraries. On the authors' methods: Data were analyzed with ImmunoSEQ Data Assistant and ImmunoSEQ Analyzer, with V, D and J genes assigned per IMGT definitions. Clonality, which ranges from 0 to 1, was calculated by subtracting the normalized Shannon entropy of productive rearrangement frequencies from one. Public clonotype analysis was restricted to overrepresented clonotypes comprising at least 0.05% of each patient's repertoire. Repertoires from some 13 age-matched healthy donors in immuneACCESS were used as clonality controls. In TCRdb, the immuneACCESS table is reduced to in-frame sequences with V and J assigned. These tables do not hold every clone; where another copy was compared, an unresolved V gene accounts for under half, and the others remain unexplained. The DNA was the basis for D and trimming; V, J and clone size are from that table. The sample yields roughly 40,000 clones; over 60% were counted once. In total, the top ten clones hold roughly 12% of the sample.

The time point label corresponds to: about eleven months on ibrutinib. For TCR beta library preparation, 2 to 2.5 micrograms of genomic DNA were isolated from cryopreserved PBMCs. Longitudinal blood samples from CLL patients receiving ibrutinib monotherapy were subjected to high-throughput TCR beta sequencing. The patients were enrolled in a single-center, open-label phase 2 trial of ibrutinib monotherapy. As regards this clone: Its antigen is still unknown. Per-base quality was not reported, and no clone a single base away is much larger than it.

The CDR3 goes from the cysteine to the phenylalanine over 14 residues. Only the CDR3 part of the read is kept: 42 bases, read in frame from the first base. Trimming costs V 5 bases and J 4 bases, and their ends lie 11 bases apart. CDR1 is given as WNHNN and CDR2 as SYGVQD, both from the germline V gene (reference sequence). This TCR was sampled from a human donor with chronic lymphocytic leukemia. The specimen comprised PBMCs, sampled after 12 months of ibrutinib treatment. Here the chain combines TRBV10-1 and TRBJ2-2, with no confidently assigned D gene. The nucleotides read TGCGCCAGCAGTATTGAAGGGTTCACCGGGGAGCTGTTTTTT. Translation gives CASSIEGFTGELFF.